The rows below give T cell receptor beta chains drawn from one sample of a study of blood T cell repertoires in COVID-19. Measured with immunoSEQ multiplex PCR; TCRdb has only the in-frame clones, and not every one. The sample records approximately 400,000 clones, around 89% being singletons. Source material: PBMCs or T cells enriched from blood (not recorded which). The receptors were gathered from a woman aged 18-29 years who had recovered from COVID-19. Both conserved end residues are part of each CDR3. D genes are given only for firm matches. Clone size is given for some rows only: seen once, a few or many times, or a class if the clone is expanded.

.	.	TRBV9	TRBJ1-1	CASSPEGETEAFF	TGTGCCAGCAGCCCGGAGGGTGAAACTGAAGCTTTCTTT
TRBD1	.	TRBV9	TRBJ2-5	CASSVGQGKGETQYF	TGTGCCAGCAGCGTCGGACAGGGTAAGGGAGAGACCCAGTACTTC
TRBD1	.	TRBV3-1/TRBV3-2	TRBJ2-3	CASSLRQGRSTDTQYF	TGTGCCAGCAGCCTTCGACAGGGTAGGAGCACAGATACGCAGTATTTT
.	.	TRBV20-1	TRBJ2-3	CSASRGEADTQYF	TGCAGTGCTAGTAGGGGTGAGGCAGATACGCAGTATTTT
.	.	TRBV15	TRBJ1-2	CATSGGENPANNYGYTF	TGTGCCACCAGCGGCGGGGAAAACCCAGCAAATAACTATGGCTACACCTTC
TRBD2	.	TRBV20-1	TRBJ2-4	CSASRMQAGGSKNIQYF	TGCAGTGCTAGTCGGATGCAAGCGGGGGGGAGCAAAAACATTCAGTACTTC
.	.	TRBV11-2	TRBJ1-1	CASSSRQTNTEAFF	TGTGCCAGCAGTTCCCGACAAACTAACACTGAAGCTTTCTTT
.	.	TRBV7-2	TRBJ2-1	CASSSPDTGGNEQFF	TGTGCCAGCAGCTCTCCAGACACCGGCGGGAATGAGCAGTTCTTC
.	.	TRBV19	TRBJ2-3	CASSMGSSTDTQYF	TGTGCCAGTAGTATGGGCAGTAGCACAGATACGCAGTATTTT
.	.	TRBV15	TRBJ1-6	CATSRVDTNSPLHF	TGTGCCACCAGCAGAGTGGACACAAATTCACCCCTCCACTTT
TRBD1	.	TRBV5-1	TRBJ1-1	CASSWDSSNTEAFF	TGCGCCAGCAGCTGGGACAGCTCGAACACTGAAGCTTTCTTT
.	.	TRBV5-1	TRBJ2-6	CASSFGGPGANVLTF	TGCGCCAGCAGCTTCGGGGGGCCTGGGGCCAACGTCCTGACTTTC
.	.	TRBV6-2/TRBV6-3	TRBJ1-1	CASSYGAANTEAFF	TGTGCCAGCAGTTACGGGGCAGCAAACACTGAAGCTTTCTTT
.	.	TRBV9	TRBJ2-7	CASSVGGLSYEQYF	TGTGCCAGCAGCGTAGGGGGGCTGAGTTACGAGCAGTACTTC
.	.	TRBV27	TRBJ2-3	CASSLQGSSTDTQYF	TGTGCCAGCAGTTTGCAGGGCTCGAGCACAGATACGCAGTATTTT
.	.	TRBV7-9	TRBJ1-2	CASSLNYGYTF	TGTGCCAGCAGCCTTAACTATGGCTACACCTTC
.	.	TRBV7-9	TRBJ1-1	CASSPVTEAFF	TGTGCCAGCAGTCCAGTCACTGAAGCTTTCTTT
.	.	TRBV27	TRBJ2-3	CASSLRPRTSTDTQYF	TGTGCCAGCAGTTTACGGCCCCGGACTTCCACAGATACGCAGTATTTT
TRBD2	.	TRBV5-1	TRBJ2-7	CASSPGLAEGYEQYF	TGCGCCAGCAGCCCGGGACTAGCGGAAGGCTACGAGCAGTACTTC
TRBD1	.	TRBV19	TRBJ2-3	CASSPFGQGGPGSTDTQYF	TGTGCCAGTAGTCCATTCGGACAGGGTGGCCCAGGGAGCACAGATACGCAGTATTTT
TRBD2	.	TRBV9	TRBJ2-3	CASSISGGAADTQYF	TGTGCCAGCAGCATTAGCGGGGGGGCGGCAGATACGCAGTATTTT
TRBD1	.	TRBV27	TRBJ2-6	CASSLFGQAGSGANVLTF	TGTGCCAGCAGTTTATTTGGACAGGCTGGCTCTGGGGCCAACGTCCTGACTTTC
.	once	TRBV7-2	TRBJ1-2	CASRHNPTDPGGYTF	TGTGCCAGCAGACACAACCCGACAGATCCGGGTGGCTACACCTTC
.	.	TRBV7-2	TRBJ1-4	CASSLRQARREKLFF	TGTGCCAGCAGCTTACGACAGGCTCGAAGAGAAAAACTGTTTTTT
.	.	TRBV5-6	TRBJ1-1	CASSWGRFSEAFF	TGTGCCAGCTCTTGGGGGCGGTTCTCGGAAGCTTTCTTT
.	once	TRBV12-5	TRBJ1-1	CASGLGDTGRAFF	TGTGCTAGTGGTTTGGGTGACACAGGGAGAGCTTTCTTT
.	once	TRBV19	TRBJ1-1	CASNGLKTTEAFF	TGTGCCAGTAATGGGTTAAAGACAACTGAAGCTTTCTTT
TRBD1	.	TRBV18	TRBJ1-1	CASSQLQGARTEAFF	TGTGCCAGCTCACAATTGCAGGGGGCGCGTACTGAAGCTTTCTTT
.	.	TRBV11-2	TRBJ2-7	CASSLEGEKSYEQYF	TGTGCCAGCAGCTTAGAAGGGGAAAAAAGCTACGAGCAGTACTTC
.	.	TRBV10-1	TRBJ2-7	CAKGEAPYEQYF	TGCGCCAAGGGAGAAGCCCCCTACGAGCAGTACTTC
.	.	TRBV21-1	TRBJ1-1	CASSTPGAGFEAFF	TGTGCCAGCAGCACTCCCGGCGCAGGGTTTGAAGCTTTCTTT
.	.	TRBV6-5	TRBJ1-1	CASSPLDSEAFF	TGTGCCAGCAGTCCGCTCGACTCCGAAGCTTTCTTT
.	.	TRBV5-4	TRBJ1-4	CASSIGALGRANEKLFF	TGTGCCAGCAGCATAGGGGCTTTGGGCAGAGCTAATGAAAAACTGTTTTTT
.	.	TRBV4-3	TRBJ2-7	CASSQDGDSTYEQYF	TGCGCCAGCAGCCAAGATGGCGACAGTACCTACGAGCAGTACTTC
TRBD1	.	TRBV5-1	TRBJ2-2	CASSFLPGQGTGELFF	TGCGCCAGCAGCTTTTTACCAGGACAGGGAACCGGGGAGCTGTTTTTT
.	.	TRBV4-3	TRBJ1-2	CASSQDSQVLLGYTF	TGCGCCAGCAGCCAAGATTCACAGGTGCTCCTCGGCTACACCTTC
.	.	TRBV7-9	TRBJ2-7	CASSLIEAEQYF	TGTGCCAGCAGCTTAATAGAGGCCGAGCAGTACTTC
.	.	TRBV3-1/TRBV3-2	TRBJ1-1	CASSQDLQETGAEAFF	TGTGCCAGCAGCCAAGATCTTCAGGAGACGGGGGCTGAAGCTTTCTTT
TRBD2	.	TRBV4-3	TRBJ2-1	CASSQDLRVAGYNEQFF	TGCGCCAGCAGCCAAGATCTAAGGGTAGCGGGCTACAATGAGCAGTTCTTC
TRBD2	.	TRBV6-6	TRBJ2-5	CASSHGLAGVQETQYF	TGTGCCAGCAGCCACGGACTAGCGGGGGTTCAAGAGACCCAGTACTTC
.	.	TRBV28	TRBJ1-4	CASSLRRGLNEKLFF	TGTGCCAGCAGTTTACGCCGGGGTCTGAATGAAAAACTGTTTTTT
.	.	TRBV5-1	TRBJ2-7	CASSFGNYEQYF	TGCGCCAGCAGCTTCGGGAACTACGAGCAGTACTTC
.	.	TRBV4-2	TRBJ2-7	CASSQGSQVPYEQYF	TGTGCCAGCAGCCAAGGTTCCCAGGTACCCTACGAGCAGTACTTC
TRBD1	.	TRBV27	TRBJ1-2	CASTDRQGNHGYTF	TGTGCCAGCACCGATCGACAGGGCAACCATGGCTACACCTTC
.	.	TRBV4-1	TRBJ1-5	CASSRYWGGQVGNQPQHF	TGCGCCAGCAGCCGGTATTGGGGGGGGCAGGTTGGCAATCAGCCCCAGCATTTT
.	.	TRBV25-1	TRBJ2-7	CASSPGYEQYF	TGTGCCAGCTCCCCAGGCTACGAGCAGTACTTC
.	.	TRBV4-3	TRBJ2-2	CASSQDPNQRTGELFF	TGCGCCAGCAGCCAAGATCCGAATCAGCGCACCGGGGAGCTGTTTTTT
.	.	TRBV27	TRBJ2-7	CASSAQRGSSYEQYF	TGTGCCAGCAGTGCCCAACGGGGGTCCTCCTACGAGCAGTACTTC
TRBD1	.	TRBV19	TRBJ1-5	CASSKVPGGVSNQPQHF	TGTGCCAGTAGTAAGGTCCCAGGGGGCGTTAGCAATCAGCCCCAGCATTTT
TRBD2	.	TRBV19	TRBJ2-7	CASSMGGVTYEQYF	TGTGCCAGTAGTATGGGGGGGGTCACCTACGAGCAGTACTTC
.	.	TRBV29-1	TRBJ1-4	CSARTGTNEKLFF	TGCAGCGCTCGAACGGGGACTAATGAAAAACTGTTTTTT
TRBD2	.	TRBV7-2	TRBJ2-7	CASSLSPGGTYEQYF	TGTGCCAGCAGCTTGTCCCCGGGGGGGACCTACGAGCAGTACTTC
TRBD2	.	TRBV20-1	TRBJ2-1	CSASVGTSGAEQFF	TGCAGTGCTAGTGTCGGGACTAGTGGCGCTGAGCAGTTCTTC
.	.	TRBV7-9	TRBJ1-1	CASSSRVRGLTEAFF	TGTGCCAGCAGCTCCCGGGTCCGAGGGTTAACTGAAGCTTTCTTT